This TCR beta chain was sequenced in a study of PD-1 blockade in mismatch repair-deficient tumors. Study findings and constraints: Tumor-resident clones, often absent from pretreatment blood, expanded after pembrolizumab and then contracted.

This CDR3 has 14 amino acids. Looked up from germline, CDR1 is MDHEN and CDR2 is SYDVKM. Germline trimming cut 6 bases from V and 6 bases from J; bases unmatched to any gene: 8. As regards this clone: The antigen remains undetermined.

PCR or immunohistochemistry showed mismatch repair deficiency in every enrolled patient. This table comes from immunoSEQ multiplex PCR, and its TCRdb copy is limited to in-frame clones, with some not included. The sample has 60,000 to 75,000 clones; around 89% are singletons. The V call is TRBV28, the J call TRBJ1-1; the match to TRBD1 covers 9 bases. The TCR was taken from an adult with mismatch repair-deficient cancer. This specimen was peripheral blood, taken 52 weeks after starting pembrolizumab. CDR3 coding DNA: TGTGCCAGCAGGCTCCCCCGGGACAGGGCTGAAGCTTTCTTT. Its translation is CASRLPRDRAEAFF.